This T cell receptor beta chain appears in the sequencing data of a study of T cell responses to AZD1222 COVID-19 vaccine. About this clone: Antigen specificity is unknown.

CDR3 length: 14 residues. Germline V gives CDR1 MNHEY, CDR2 SVGAGI. The V and J ends lost 7 bases and 0 bases, in that order; junction bases with no gene match: 3. Profiling relied on immunoSEQ multiplex PCR, and the TCRdb table lists in-frame clones only, not all of them. The table lists approximately 94,000 clones, about 83% of them singletons. Notes on the study in general: Per reports, nearly half of all spike-specific TCRs target regions that are unmutated in variants.

The chain is built from TRBV6-5 and TRBJ2-1; 7 nucleotides line up with TRBD1. The source is an adult in good health. The sample here was peripheral blood, taken on day 0 of AZD1222 vaccination. The CDR3 nucleotides read TGTGCCAGCACGGACAGGAGCTCCTACAATGAGCAGTTCTTC. Protein sequence: CASTDRSSYNEQFF.